This T cell receptor (beta chain) was identified in a study of T cell changes during pregnancy in multiple sclerosis. Produced via immunoSEQ multiplex PCR; TCRdb's table is partial and in-frame only. Of approximately 98,000 clones listed, about 91% are singletons. Deletions cut 6 bases from V and 0 bases from J, with 18 bases between. Germline V gene sequence: CDR1 SGHVS, CDR2 FQNEAQ. This CDR3 is 16 amino acids long. This TCR was recovered from a female donor in good health, enrolled as a control in a pregnancy study. Sequenced here: peripheral blood, sampled after pregnancy. This chain joins TRBV7-8 and TRBJ2-7; TRBD2 is a possible D gene (5 bases). The CDR3 here is CASSIVPGYLSYEQYF. The CDR3 nucleotides are TGTGCCAGCAGTATCGTCCCGGGATACCTCTCCTACGAGCAGTACTTC. Full variable domain (outside the CDR3, taken from reference TRBV7-8 and TRBJ2-7): GAGVSQSPRYKVAKRGQDVALRCDPISGHVSLFWYQQALGQGPEFLTYFQNEAQLDKSGLPSDRFFAERPEGSVSTLKIQRTQQEDSAVYLCASSIVPGYLSYEQYFGPGTRLTVT.